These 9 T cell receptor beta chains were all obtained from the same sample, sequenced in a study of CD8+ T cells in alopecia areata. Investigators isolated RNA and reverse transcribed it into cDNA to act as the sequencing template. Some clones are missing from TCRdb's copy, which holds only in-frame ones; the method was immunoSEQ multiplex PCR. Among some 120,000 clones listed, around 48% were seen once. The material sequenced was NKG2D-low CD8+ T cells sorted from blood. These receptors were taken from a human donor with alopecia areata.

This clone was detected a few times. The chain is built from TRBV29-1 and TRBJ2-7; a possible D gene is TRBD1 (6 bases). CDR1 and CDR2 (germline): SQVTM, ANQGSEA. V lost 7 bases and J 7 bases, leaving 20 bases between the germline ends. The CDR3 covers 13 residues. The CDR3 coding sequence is TGCAGCGGGCTTGGACAGAACTCCTTGGAGCAGTACTTC. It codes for CSGLGQNSLEQYF.

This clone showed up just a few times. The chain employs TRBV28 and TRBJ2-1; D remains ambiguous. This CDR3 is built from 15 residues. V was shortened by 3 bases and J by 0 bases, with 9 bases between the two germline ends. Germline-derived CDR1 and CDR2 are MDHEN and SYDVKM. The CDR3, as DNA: TGTGCCAGCAGTTTCAGTCCTAGCTCCTACAATGAGCAGTTCTTC. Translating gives CASSFSPSSYNEQFF. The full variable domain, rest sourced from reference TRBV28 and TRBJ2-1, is DVKVTQSSRYLVKRTGEKVFLECVQDMDHENMFWYRQDPGLGLRLIYFSYDVKMKEKGDIPEGYSVSREKKERFSLILESASTNQTSMYLCASSFSPSSYNEQFFGPGTRLTVL.

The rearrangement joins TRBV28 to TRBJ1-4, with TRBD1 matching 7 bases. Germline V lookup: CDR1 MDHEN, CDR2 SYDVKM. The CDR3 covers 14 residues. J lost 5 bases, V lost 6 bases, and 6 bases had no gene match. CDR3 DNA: TGTGCCAGCAGAAGGACAGGCATGAATGAAAAACTGTTTTTT. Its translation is CASRRTGMNEKLFF.

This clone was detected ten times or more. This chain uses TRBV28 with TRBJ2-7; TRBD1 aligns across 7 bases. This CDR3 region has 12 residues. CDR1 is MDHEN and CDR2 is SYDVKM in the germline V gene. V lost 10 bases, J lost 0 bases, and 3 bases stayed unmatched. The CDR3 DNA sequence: TGTGCCACCACAGGGGCCTCCTACGAGCAGTACTTC. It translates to CATTGASYEQYF.

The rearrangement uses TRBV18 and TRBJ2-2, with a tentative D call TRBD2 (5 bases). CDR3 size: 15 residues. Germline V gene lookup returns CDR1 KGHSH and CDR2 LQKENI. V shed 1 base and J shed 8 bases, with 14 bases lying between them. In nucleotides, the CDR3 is TGTGCCAGCTCACCACAAGACTCCCCGGGGGGGGAGCTGTTTTTT. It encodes CASSPQDSPGGELFF.

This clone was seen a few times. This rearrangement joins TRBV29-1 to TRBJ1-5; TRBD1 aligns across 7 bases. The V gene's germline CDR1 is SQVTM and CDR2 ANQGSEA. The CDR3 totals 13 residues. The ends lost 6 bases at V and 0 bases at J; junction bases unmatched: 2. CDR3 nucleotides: TGCAGCGTAGGGACAGATAGCAATCAGCCCCAGCATTTT. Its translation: CSVGTDSNQPQHF.

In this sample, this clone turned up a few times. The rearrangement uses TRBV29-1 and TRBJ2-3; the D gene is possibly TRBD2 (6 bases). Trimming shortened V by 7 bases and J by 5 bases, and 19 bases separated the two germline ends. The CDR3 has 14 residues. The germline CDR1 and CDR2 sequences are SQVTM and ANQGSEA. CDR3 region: CSARRTEGEDTQYF. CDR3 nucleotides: TGCAGCGCTCGACGGACGGAGGGAGAAGATACGCAGTATTTT.

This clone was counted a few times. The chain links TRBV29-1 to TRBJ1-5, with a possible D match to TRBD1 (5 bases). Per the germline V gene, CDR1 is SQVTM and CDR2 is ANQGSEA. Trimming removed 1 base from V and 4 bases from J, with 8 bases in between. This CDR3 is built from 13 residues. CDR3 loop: CSVEVGGNQPQHF. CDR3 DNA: TGCAGCGTTGAAGTTGGGGGGAATCAGCCCCAGCATTTT.

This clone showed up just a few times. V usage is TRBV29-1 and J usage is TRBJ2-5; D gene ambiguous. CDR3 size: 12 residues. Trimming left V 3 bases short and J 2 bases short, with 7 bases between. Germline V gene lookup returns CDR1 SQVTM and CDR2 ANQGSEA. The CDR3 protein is CSVDAGQETQYF. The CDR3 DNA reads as TGCAGCGTTGACGCCGGGCAAGAGACCCAGTACTTC.